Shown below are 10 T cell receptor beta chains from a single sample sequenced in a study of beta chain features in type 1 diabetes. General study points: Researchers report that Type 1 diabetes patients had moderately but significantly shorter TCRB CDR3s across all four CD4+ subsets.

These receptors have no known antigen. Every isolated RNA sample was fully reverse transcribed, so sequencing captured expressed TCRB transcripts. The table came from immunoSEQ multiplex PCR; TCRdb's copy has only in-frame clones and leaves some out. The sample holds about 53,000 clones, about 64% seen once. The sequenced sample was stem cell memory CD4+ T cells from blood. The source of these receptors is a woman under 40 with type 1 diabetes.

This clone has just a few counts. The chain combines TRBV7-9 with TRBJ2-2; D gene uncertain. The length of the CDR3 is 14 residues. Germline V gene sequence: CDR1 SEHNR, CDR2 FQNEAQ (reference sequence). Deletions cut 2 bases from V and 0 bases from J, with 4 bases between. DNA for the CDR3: TGTGCCAGCAGCTTACTAGCGAACACCGGGGAGCTGTTTTTT. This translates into CASSLLANTGELFF.

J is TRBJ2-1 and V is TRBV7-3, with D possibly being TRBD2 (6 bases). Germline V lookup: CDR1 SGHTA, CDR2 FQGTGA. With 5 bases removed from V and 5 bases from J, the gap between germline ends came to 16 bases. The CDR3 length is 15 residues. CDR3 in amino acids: CASSAMSGLNNEQFF. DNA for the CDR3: TGTGCCAGCAGCGCCATGTCGGGACTTAACAATGAGCAGTTCTTC.

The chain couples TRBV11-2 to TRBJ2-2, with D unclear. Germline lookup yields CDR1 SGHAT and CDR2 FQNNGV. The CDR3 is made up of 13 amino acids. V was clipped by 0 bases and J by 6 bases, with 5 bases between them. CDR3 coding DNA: TGTGCCAGCAGCTTAGATCGTTCCGGGGAGCTGTTTTTT. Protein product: CASSLDRSGELFF.

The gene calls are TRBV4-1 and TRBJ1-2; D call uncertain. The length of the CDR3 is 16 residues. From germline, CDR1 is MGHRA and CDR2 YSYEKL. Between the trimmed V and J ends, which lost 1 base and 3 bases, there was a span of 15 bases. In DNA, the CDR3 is TGCGCCAGCAGCCAAGTCGAAGCCTTGAAAGACTATGGCTACACCTTC. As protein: CASSQVEALKDYGYTF.

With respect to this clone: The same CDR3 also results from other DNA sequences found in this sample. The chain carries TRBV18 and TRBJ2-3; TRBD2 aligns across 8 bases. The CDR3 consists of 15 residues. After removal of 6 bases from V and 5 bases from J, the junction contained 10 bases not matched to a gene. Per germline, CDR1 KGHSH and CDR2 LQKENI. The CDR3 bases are TGTGCCAGCTCGCCGCCGGGACTAGGGGGAGATACGCAGTATTTT. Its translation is CASSPPGLGGDTQYF.

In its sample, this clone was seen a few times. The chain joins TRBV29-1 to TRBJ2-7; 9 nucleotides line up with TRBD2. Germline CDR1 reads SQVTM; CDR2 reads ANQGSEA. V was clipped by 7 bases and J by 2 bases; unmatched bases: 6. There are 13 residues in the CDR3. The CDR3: CSATSGLPYEQYF. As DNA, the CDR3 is TGCAGCGCGACTAGCGGCCTTCCCTACGAGCAGTACTTC.

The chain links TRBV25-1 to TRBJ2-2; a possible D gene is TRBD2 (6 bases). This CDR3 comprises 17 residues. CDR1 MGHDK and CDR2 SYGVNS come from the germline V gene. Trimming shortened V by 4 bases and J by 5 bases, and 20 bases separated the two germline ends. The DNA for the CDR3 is TGTGCCAGCAGTGTGGGGACTCGCGATTCTTTTACCGGGGAGCTGTTTTTT. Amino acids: CASSVGTRDSFTGELFF.

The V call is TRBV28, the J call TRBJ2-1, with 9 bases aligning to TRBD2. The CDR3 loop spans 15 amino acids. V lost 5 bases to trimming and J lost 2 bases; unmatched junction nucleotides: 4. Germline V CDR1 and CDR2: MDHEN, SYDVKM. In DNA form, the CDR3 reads TGTGCCAGCAGTGAGCTAGCGGGAACCTACAATGAGCAGTTCTTC. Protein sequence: CASSELAGTYNEQFF.

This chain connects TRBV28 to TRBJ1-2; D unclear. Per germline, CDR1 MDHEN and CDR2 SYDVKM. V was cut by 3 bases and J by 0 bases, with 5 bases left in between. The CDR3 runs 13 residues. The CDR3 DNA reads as TGTGCCAGCAGTTTCAGTTCTAACTATGGCTACACCTTC. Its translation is CASSFSSNYGYTF.

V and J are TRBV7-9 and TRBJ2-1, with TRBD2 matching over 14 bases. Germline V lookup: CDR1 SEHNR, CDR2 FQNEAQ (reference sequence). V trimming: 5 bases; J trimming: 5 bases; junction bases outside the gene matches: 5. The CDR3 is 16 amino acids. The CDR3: CASSVRLAGGDNEQFF. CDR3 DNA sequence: TGTGCCAGCAGCGTACGACTAGCGGGAGGGGACAATGAGCAGTTCTTC.